This TCR beta chain was recovered during a study of Graves' ophthalmopathy and Graves' hyperthyroidism (dated by TCRdb to 2017 to 2018). Regarding the complete study: Peripheral blood was collected at initial diagnosis, before any treatment. In 6 or 7 hyperthyroidism patients, T-cell repertoires of thyroid tissue and blood were compared. TCR beta repertoire signatures were used to distinguish Graves' ophthalmopathy from Graves' hyperthyroidism and to predict progression to ophthalmopathy. The independent validation cohort included approximately 19 hyperthyroidism patients plus 17 patients who later progressed from hyperthyroidism to ophthalmopathy. The approximately 95 discovery patients were divided at random into training and test sets in a 7:3 ratio. Following sample collection, hyperthyroidism patients were given methimazole at a starting dose of 30 mg daily, and ophthalmopathy patients were given high-dose intravenous methylprednisolone. To explore V-J signatures distinguishing ophthalmopathy from hyperthyroidism, a discovery set of 100 patients (roughly 45 ophthalmopathy, about 57 stable hyperthyroidism) was enrolled. In total, around 140 blood samples were TCR-sequenced: roughly 45 ophthalmopathy, some 80 hyperthyroidism and approximately 17 hyperthyroidism-to-ophthalmopathy patients.

This clonotype was picked up many times. Its antigen is currently not known. Qualities for individual bases were not recorded, and no much larger clone is one base off. Results and caveats for the whole study, not just this receptor: In validation, the model predicted ophthalmopathy progression with about 64% sensitivity and 72% to 80% specificity; around twelve predicted patients were CT-confirmed with GO in a median of approximately 6.5 months. Most of the expanded thyroid clonotypes with a frequency above 0.001 were also detected in blood, and it was suggested that the thyroid immune response may be reflected by blood repertoires. In cross-validation, the 13-signature model distinguished ophthalmopathy from stable hyperthyroidism with approximately 90% sensitivity and roughly 81% specificity, and in the test set the corresponding values were roughly 80% and 75%. Sample size was not predetermined statistically, and investigators were not blinded to group allocation.

According to the germline V gene, CDR1 reads SGHTA and CDR2 reads FQGNSA. The V and J ends are trimmed by 4 bases and 8 bases, leaving 9 bases between them. Including cysteine and phenylalanine, the CDR3 has 13 amino acids. Only CDR3 DNA is held: 39 bases, read in frame from base 1. Patients with ophthalmopathy had moderately to severely active disease, with a Clinical Activity Score of 3 or more, a NOSPECS grade of 4 or more, and a disease duration of less than 3 months. Patients with other autoimmune diseases, uncontrolled infections, pregnancy or lactation were excluded. Diagnosis relied on clinical symptoms, serum thyroxine, TRAb, thyroid ultrasound and orbital computed tomography. PBMCs were isolated from roughly 10 ml of fresh peripheral blood by Ficoll-Paque density gradient centrifugation. Total RNA was extracted with Trizol reagent and quality-checked on an Agilent 2100 Bioanalyzer. For repertoire sequencing, the TCR beta CDR3 regions were amplified from RNA transcripts. A first-round RT-PCR used HTBI primers with the Qiagen OneStep RT-PCR kit, followed by a second-round multiplex PCR, size selection and purification. The libraries underwent paired-end sequencing with 100 bp reads on an Illumina HiSeq2000. On the authors' methods: SOAPnuke was used to process the reads, throwing out any read that had adapters, had uncalled bases, had a mean Phred below 15, or lacked an exact constant-primer or identifier match. COPE v1.2.5 was used to merge high-quality paired reads. Each unique nucleotide sequence was defined as a clonotype, and clonotypes were aligned to IMGT TRB V, D and J references with MiTCR v1.1. Only V-J combinations with frequency above 0.0001 were analysed, covering 99% to 99.2% of repertoires. A TCR clonal expansion and chaos score per V-J combination was defined as the ratio of F50 clonal expansion to chaos observed in the TCRdist matrix. Welch's t-statistics and random forest were used to reduce the features to about twelve V-J combinations, which were then used as input to a naive Bayes classifier. The Morisita-Horn index was used to measure how similar the thyroid and blood repertoires were. Clones were called with MiXCR by TCRdb after fastp trimmed the public reads at Q25, and only in-frame beta chains were retained. Rows merge per CDR3 protein into single entries with the most common DNA and genes. These V and J calls are TCRdb output, not the study's own analysis. In this sample the table shows about half a million distinct CDR3 sequences, about 15% of which occur a single time. Over 8% of the sample is taken by the ten largest.

The sequenced sample consisted of blood. The TCR sequence derives from a woman in her twenties or thirties with Graves' ophthalmopathy. Donor details come from another sample of the same person, matched by shared clones. Recombination connected TRBV7-2 to TRBJ1-6; the D gene cannot be named for sure. In nucleotide form, the sequence is TGTGCCAGCAGCTCCTCTGTGGATTCACCCCTCCACTTT. This encodes CASSSSVDSPLHF.